This T cell receptor beta chain was documented in a study of tumor-infiltrating lymphocytes in localized non-small cell lung cancer. Study-wide background: Resected tumor was paired with non-adjacent uninvolved lung from the same patient. The study's findings and limits: Tumor T-cell fraction from TCR sequencing was not associated with recurrence-free survival (p = 0.61). Higher tumor T cell infiltration than in uninvolved lung was supported by TCRbeta sequencing.

The CDR3 loop spans 15 amino acids. Germline CDR1 is LNHDA and CDR2 is SQIVND (reference sequence). The V end was cut by 3 bases, the J end by 2 bases, with 14 bases between. Clones were read by immunoSEQ multiplex PCR, and TCRdb kept only the in-frame ones, dropping some. The sample consists of around 21,000 clones, approximately 80% of them appearing once. Of note for this clone: Its antigen is as yet unknown.

This chain connects TRBV19 to TRBJ2-7; D gene unclear. This receptor was taken from a human donor with non-small cell lung cancer. Sequencing input: lung tumor tissue. CDR3 region: CASSMKETPTYEQYF. In DNA form, the CDR3 reads TGTGCCAGTAGTATGAAGGAGACACCCACCTACGAGCAGTACTTC. Looking up the rest from reference TRBV19 and TRBJ2-7 gives the full variable domain: DGGITQSPKYLFRKEGQNVTLSCEQNLNHDAMYWYRQDPGQGLRLIYYSQIVNDFQKGDIAEGYSVSREKKESFPLTVTSAQKNPTAFYLCASSMKETPTYEQYFGPGTRLTVT.